The clone carrying this T cell receptor (beta chain) has only a few counts. This sample is drawn from a study of blood T cells in healthy people across ages. Next came a second PCR, run for about 7 to 12 cycles, which used a sample-barcoded 5' primer along with a J-beta primer mix. TCRdb itself ran the 5' RACE reads through MiXCR, one entry per CDR3 protein. The profile covers some 1.1 million distinct CDR3 sequences, with more than 30% appearing a single time and 10% to 15% taken by the ten largest. Germline-derived CDR1 and CDR2 are MNHNY and SVGAGI (reference sequence). This CDR3 has 15 residues. Trimming removed 0 bases from V and 8 bases from J; junction bases left unmatched: 6. Per individual sample, total RNA of at least 6 micrograms was extracted.

Sequencing input: blood. The receptor was derived from a man aged 18 to 35 in good health. This sequence joins TRBV6-6 and TRBJ1-2, with 10 bases matching TRBD1. The CDR3 DNA reads as TGTGCCAGCAGTTACTCCCCCGGACAGGGGGAAGGCTACACCTTC. The encoded protein is CASSYSPGQGEGYTF.